This entry features one T cell receptor (beta chain) sequence. The assay was immunoSEQ multiplex PCR, and TCRdb's table has in-frame clones only and misses some. The sample lists around 65,000 clones, about 92% occurring once. V shed 0 bases and J shed 3 bases, with 10 bases lying between them. The CDR3 contains 15 residues. In germline, CDR1 is SGDLS, CDR2 YYNGEE. The data were obtained in a study of OX40 agonist ivuxolimab in advanced cancers. This TCR was sampled from an adult with an advanced solid tumor such as melanoma, head and neck, liver or kidney cancer. The sample here was CD4+ or CD8+ T cells sorted from blood, taken in a trial of the OX40 agonist ivuxolimab. This chain joins TRBV9 and TRBJ1-3; D perhaps matches TRBD1 (6 bases). The CDR3 DNA reads TGTGCCAGCAGCGTAGACAGGGCAGTTGGAAACACCATATATTTT. It yields the protein CASSVDRAVGNTIYF.